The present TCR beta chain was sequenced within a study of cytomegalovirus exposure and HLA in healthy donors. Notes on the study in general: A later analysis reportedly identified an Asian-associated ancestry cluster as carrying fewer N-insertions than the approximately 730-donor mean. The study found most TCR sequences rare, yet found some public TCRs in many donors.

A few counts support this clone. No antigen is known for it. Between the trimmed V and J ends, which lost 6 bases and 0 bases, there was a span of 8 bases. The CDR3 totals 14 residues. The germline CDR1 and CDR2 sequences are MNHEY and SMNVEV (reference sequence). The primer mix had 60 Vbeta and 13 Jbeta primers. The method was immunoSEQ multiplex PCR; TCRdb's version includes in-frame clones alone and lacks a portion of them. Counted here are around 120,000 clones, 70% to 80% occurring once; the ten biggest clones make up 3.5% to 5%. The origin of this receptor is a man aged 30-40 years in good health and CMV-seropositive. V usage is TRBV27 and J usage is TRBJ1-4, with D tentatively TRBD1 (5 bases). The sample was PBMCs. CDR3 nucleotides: TGTGCCAGCAGGCGCAGGGCAACTAATGAAAAACTGTTTTTT. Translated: CASRRRATNEKLFF. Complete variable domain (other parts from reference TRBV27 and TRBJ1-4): EAQVTQNPRYLITVTGKKLTVTCSQNMNHEYMSWYRQDPGLGLRQIYYSMNVEVTDKGDVPEGYKVSRKEKRNFPLILESPSPNQTSLYFCASRRRATNEKLFFGSGTQLSVL.